Below are 25 T cell receptor beta chains sequenced from a single sample in a study of T cell repertoires in cytomegalovirus infection. One entry per CDR3 protein results from TCRdb running MiXCR on the reads. Altogether 200,000 to 300,000 distinct CDR3 sequences are present, roughly 15% being singletons, with the ten largest covering 7.5% to 10%. The sequenced sample was PBMCs. These receptors were obtained from a human donor in good health (CMV status not recorded). Some clones in this sample may be carry-over from other donors' samples.

This chain uses TRBV2 with TRBJ2-5; 10 positions match TRBD2. The V segment lost 6 bases and the J segment 3 bases; nucleotides outside the gene matches: 22. Germline lookup yields CDR1 SNHLY and CDR2 FYNNEI. The CDR3 length is 20 residues. This CDR3 is CASSPFGLAETRFVEETQYF. The CDR3 nucleotides read TGTGCCAGCAGCCCATTCGGACTAGCGGAGACCCGTTTCGTAGAAGAGACCCAGTACTTC.

This clonotype has a count of ten or more. This chain links TRBV12-5 with TRBJ2-1, with TRBD1 matching 7 bases. Germline V gene data show CDR1 as LGHNT and CDR2 as FRNRAP. The V segment lost 7 bases and the J segment 0 bases; nucleotides outside the gene matches: 9. This CDR3 region has 16 residues. CDR3 DNA: TGTGCTAGTGTCTCAGGGACAGCAAGCTCCTACAATGAGCAGTTCTTC. Translated: CASVSGTASSYNEQFF.

This clonotype was seen at least ten times. V and J are TRBV7-8 and TRBJ2-5, with D uncertain. From germline, CDR1 is SGHVS and CDR2 FQNEAQ. With 1 base removed from V and 5 bases from J, the gap between germline ends came to 14 bases. CDR3 length: 15 amino acids. CDR3 loop: CASSLVFVVRETQYF. The CDR3 bases are TGTGCCAGCAGCTTAGTATTCGTGGTCCGGGAGACCCAGTACTTC.

This rearrangement joins TRBV6-1 to TRBJ2-7; 9 nucleotides match TRBD1. After removal of 6 bases from V and 2 bases from J, the junction contained 5 bases not matched to a gene. Germline V gives CDR1 MNHNS, CDR2 SASEGT. This CDR3 contains 14 residues. The CDR3 bases are TGTGCCAGCAGAACGGGACAGGGAACCTACGAGCAGTACTTC. Protein sequence: CASRTGQGTYEQYF.

The chain couples TRBV28 to TRBJ2-7; 7 bases fit TRBD1. Germline CDR1 is MDHEN and CDR2 is SYDVKM. There are 16 residues in the CDR3. V shed 6 bases, J shed 1 base, and the junction held 12 bases outside the gene matches. The CDR3 DNA reads as TGTGCCAGCAGCGAAACTATAGGGACAGCATCCTACGAGCAGTACTTC. Protein: CASSETIGTASYEQYF.

This clonotype was recorded a few times. The chain combines TRBV20-1 with TRBJ2-5, with 12 bases that match TRBD2. The V gene's germline CDR1 is DFQATT and CDR2 SNEGSKA (reference sequence). The CDR3 loop spans 14 amino acids. The J segment lost 4 bases and the V segment lost 2 bases, leaving 2 bases of the junction unmatched. CDR3 sequence reads: CSARTSGGLETQYF. CDR3 DNA: TGCAGTGCTAGAACTAGCGGGGGGTTAGAGACCCAGTACTTC.

Comment on this clonotype: One end of the junction varies from germline; a read error may be responsible. The chain joins TRBV7-4 to TRBJ2-6, with 10 bases that match TRBD1. CDR1 is SGHVT, CDR2 SQSDAQ, per germline. The CDR3 contains 17 residues. The CDR3 loop reads CASSLGDRGSGANVPTF. CDR3 nucleotide sequence: TGTGCCAGCAGCTTAGGGGACAGGGGCTCGGGGGCCAACGTCCCGACTTTC.

This clonotype came up a few times. This chain joins TRBV20-1 and TRBJ2-7, with D perhaps TRBD2 (6 bases). V gave up 6 bases and J gave up 3 bases, with 21 bases separating them. This CDR3 spans 15 amino acids. Germline V gene lookup returns CDR1 DFQATT and CDR2 SNEGSKA (reference sequence). The DNA for the CDR3 is TGCAGTGCGGACCAAGCGGGCAGGGATGACTACGAGCAGTACTTC. It yields the protein CSADQAGRDDYEQYF.

This clonotype turned up a few times. CDR3: CASSILRDRAEEQFF. The CDR3 nucleotides read TGTGCCAGTAGTATACTGAGGGACAGGGCCGAGGAGCAGTTCTTC. This sequence joins TRBV19 and TRBJ2-1; 9 bases map to TRBD1. Germline assignment: CDR1 LNHDA and CDR2 SQIVND (reference sequence). After removal of 2 bases from V and 10 bases from J, the junction contained 9 bases not matched to a gene. The CDR3 contains 15 residues.

This clonotype was observed a handful of times. This CDR3 is CASTMVGVYNEQFF. The CDR3 region has the DNA TGCGCCAGCACTATGGTTGGGGTGTACAATGAGCAGTTCTTC. The chain combines TRBV5-1 with TRBJ2-1; unclear D gene. V was trimmed by 6 bases and J by 4 bases, leaving 14 bases between them. From germline, CDR1 is SGHRS and CDR2 YFSETQ. The length of the CDR3 is 14 residues.

This clonotype was seen a handful of times. The chain links TRBV19 to TRBJ1-1; TRBD1 is a possible D gene (6 bases). Trimming pared 6 bases from V and 1 base from J, leaving 12 bases between. Germline V gene sequence: CDR1 LNHDA, CDR2 SQIVND (reference sequence). CDR3 length equals 14 residues. In DNA, the CDR3 is TGTGCCAGTAGGACCTGGACAGAGAACACTGAAGCTTTCTTT. Translation: CASRTWTENTEAFF.

As regards this clonotype: A much bigger clone sits one base away, suggesting this may be a read error. V gene TRBV6-5 combines with J gene TRBJ1-5; D is undetermined. The length of the CDR3 is 16 residues. Trimming left V 4 bases short and J 0 bases short, with 13 bases between. The germline CDR1 and CDR2 sequences are MNHEY and SVGAGI. This CDR3 reads CASSSTEPYSNQPQHF. The CDR3 nucleotides read TGTGCCAGCAGTTCAACAGAGCCTTATAGCAATCAGCCCCAGCATTTT.

This clonotype was seen many times. This chain connects TRBV7-6 to TRBJ2-1; possible D gene TRBD1, 7 bases. The germline V and J ends were trimmed by 5 bases and 0 bases, with 14 bases remaining between them. Germline CDR1 and CDR2: SGHVS and FNYEAQ. This CDR3 contains 16 residues. The CDR3 DNA follows: TGTGCCAGCAGCCCGCGCCAGGGGGGCTCCTACAATGAGCAGTTCTTC. It specifies CASSPRQGGSYNEQFF.

This chain uses TRBV28 with TRBJ1-4; D ambiguous. CDR3 size: 8 residues. CDR1 is MDHEN, CDR2 SYDVKM, per germline. V lost 2 bases and J lost 16, with 2 bases in between. The CDR3 region has the DNA TGTGCCAGCAGTTTACCGTTTTTT. It yields the protein CASSLPFF.

In its sample, this clonotype was seen many times. The chain links TRBV20-1 to TRBJ2-1, with 8 nucleotides matching TRBD2. CDR3 length: 16 amino acids. Germline V lookup: CDR1 DFQATT, CDR2 SNEGSKA (reference sequence). The V segment lost 7 bases and the J segment 0 bases; nucleotides outside the gene matches: 11. DNA of the CDR3: TGCAGTGTCCGAAACCCTACTAGCGGCTCCTACAATGAGCAGTTCTTC. As protein: CSVRNPTSGSYNEQFF.

There are many counts of this clonotype. The V and J genes are TRBV7-2 and TRBJ2-7; TRBD2 aligns across 7 bases. With 1 base clipped from V and 3 bases from J, the junction kept 3 bases outside the gene matches. Germline V gives CDR1 SGHTA, CDR2 FQGNSA. The CDR3 has 14 residues. For the CDR3, the DNA is TGTGCCAGCAGCTTAGGGGCTAGCGGCTACGAGCAGTACTTC. Protein product: CASSLGASGYEQYF.

The chain uses TRBV5-6 and TRBJ2-1; no reliable D call. Deletions cut 2 bases from V and 0 bases from J, with 6 bases between. Germline loops: CDR1 SGHDT, CDR2 YYEEEE. The CDR3 loop spans 14 amino acids. The CDR3 region has the DNA TGTGCCAGCAGCTTCGGCCGCTCCTACAATGAGCAGTTCTTC. The encoded protein is CASSFGRSYNEQFF.

The genes are TRBV7-2 and TRBJ1-2; D gene unclear. V was pared by 2 bases and J by 7 bases, with 8 bases between. Germline V gene lookup returns CDR1 SGHTA and CDR2 FQGNSA. The length of the CDR3 is 12 residues. In DNA, the CDR3 is TGTGCCAGCAGCTTATACGGAAGTGGCTACACCTTC. Protein: CASSLYGSGYTF.

This clonotype was counted many times. This sequence joins TRBV7-2 and TRBJ2-5; no reliable D call. The CDR3 has 15 amino acids. Germline V gives CDR1 SGHTA, CDR2 FQGNSA. V shed 1 base and J shed 5 bases, with 14 bases lying between them. The CDR3 protein is CASSLGGATQETQYF. The CDR3 bases are TGTGCCAGCAGCTTAGGTGGAGCTACGCAGGAGACCCAGTACTTC.

The V and J genes are TRBV20-1 and TRBJ2-3, with TRBD2 identical over 7 bases. V lost 3 bases and J lost 6; bases outside the gene matches: 18. CDR1 DFQATT and CDR2 SNEGSKA come from the germline V gene (reference sequence). This CDR3 is 17 amino acids long. CDR3: CSASPQRLRELGDTQYF. As DNA, the CDR3 is TGCAGTGCTAGCCCCCAACGATTGCGGGAGTTGGGGGATACGCAGTATTTT.

Ten or more counts support this clonotype. V usage is TRBV7-9 and J usage is TRBJ2-5; the match to TRBD1 covers 11 bases. Germline CDR1 SEHNR, CDR2 FQNEAQ (reference sequence). The CDR3 is 15 residues long. Unmatched junction bases numbered 7, after V lost 5 bases and J lost 5 bases. The CDR3 DNA sequence: TGTGCCAGCAGCATCGGACAGGGGGCCCGCGAGACCCAGTACTTC. It codes for CASSIGQGARETQYF.

The CDR3 sequence is CASTKSPGQGANTGELFF. CDR3 nucleotides: TGTGCCAGCACTAAATCACCGGGACAGGGGGCGAACACCGGGGAGCTGTTTTTT. This chain connects TRBV5-5 to TRBJ2-2; TRBD1 matches at 11 bases. The ends lost 6 bases at V and 0 bases at J; junction bases unmatched: 10. The CDR3 extends over 18 amino acids. Germline CDR1 and CDR2: SGHKS and YYEKEE (reference sequence).

The V and J genes are TRBV3-1 and TRBJ1-1; possibly TRBD1 for D (5 bases). The CDR3 is 14 amino acids. Per the germline V gene, CDR1 is LGHDT and CDR2 is YNNKEL (reference sequence). V lost 4 bases and J 1 base, leaving 10 bases between the germline ends. This CDR3 is CASSRVDRNTEAFF. DNA for the CDR3: TGTGCCAGCAGCCGCGTCGACAGGAACACTGAAGCTTTCTTT. The variable domain in full, completed from reference TRBV3-1 and TRBJ1-1, reads DTAVSQTPKYLVTQMGNDKSIKCEQNLGHDTMYWYKQDSKKFLKIMFSYNNKELIINETVPNRFSPKSPDKAHLNLHINSLELGDSAVYFCASSRVDRNTEAFFGQGTRLTVV.

V and J are TRBV20-1 and TRBJ2-4, with 7 nucleotides matching TRBD2. The CDR3 totals 16 residues. V was clipped by 5 bases and J by 0 bases; unmatched bases: 10. Germline lookup yields CDR1 DFQATT and CDR2 SNEGSKA (reference sequence). The CDR3 DNA is TGCAGTGCTTACCCTACTAGCGTTCAAGCCAAAAACATTCAGTACTTC. It encodes CSAYPTSVQAKNIQYF.

CDR3 region: CASSLINHGYTF. In DNA form, the CDR3 reads TGTGCCAGCAGCTTAATCAACCATGGCTACACCTTC. The rearrangement links TRBV7-9 to TRBJ1-2; D is undetermined. Germline-derived CDR1 and CDR2 are SEHNR and FQNEAQ (reference sequence). There are 12 residues in the CDR3. V was pared by 2 bases and J by 6 bases, with 7 bases between.